Listed below are T cell receptor beta chains from one sample, sequenced in a study of cytomegalovirus exposure and HLA in healthy donors. The protocol was immunoSEQ multiplex PCR, while the TCRdb copy is restricted to in-frame clones and leaves out a portion. The table lists fewer than 75,000 clones, approximately 95% of them singletons. The specimen sequenced was PBMCs. Source of these receptors: a man between 18 and 29 years old in good health and CMV-seronegative. Both conserved end residues are trimmed from each CDR3.

J: TRBJ2-7; V: TRBV2; CDR3: ASLTGIYSYEQY
J: TRBJ2-6; V: TRBV5-1; CDR3: ASSTRQASGSGANVLT
J: TRBJ2-7; V: TRBV27; CDR3: ASSSVLLHEQY
J: TRBJ2-5; V: TRBV19; CDR3: ASSIGKERYQETQY
J: TRBJ2-7; V: TRBV12-5; CDR3: ASGLTGGYEQY
J: TRBJ1-4; V: TRBV28; CDR3: ASSHPGEKLF
J: TRBJ1-2; V: TRBV6-5; CDR3: ASSNGGGYGYT
J: TRBJ2-2; V: TRBV23-1; CDR3: ASSQYLYRESTGELF
J: TRBJ1-2; V: TRBV30; CDR3: AWSVGAYGYT
J: TRBJ2-2; V: TRBV5-8; CDR3: ASSQLGGAASNTGELF
J: TRBJ2-4; V: TRBV7-2; CDR3: ASSSRTGRLNDIQY
J: TRBJ2-1; V: TRBV6-5; CDR3: ASSYGTTYNEQF
J: TRBJ1-1; V: TRBV5-6; CDR3: ASSLVWEGNTEAF
J: TRBJ1-1; V: TRBV28; CDR3: ASMTGGAGPEAF
J: TRBJ2-3; V: TRBV7-3; CDR3: ASSPGGGDTQY
J: TRBJ2-6; V: TRBV5-5; CDR3: ASSPFSSVSGANVLT
J: TRBJ2-2; V: TRBV15; CDR3: ATSRDLSGELF
J: TRBJ2-5; V: TRBV19; CDR3: ASSNPGLQETQY
J: TRBJ2-1; V: TRBV6-5; CDR3: ASSYSAGGGEQF
J: TRBJ2-2; V: TRBV14; CDR3: ASSQVGIGELF
J: TRBJ2-3; V: TRBV7-9; CDR3: ASSRTGISYTQY
J: TRBJ1-1; V: TRBV21-1; CDR3: ASSSQPKGRGHPEAF
J: TRBJ2-2; V: TRBV27; CDR3: ASRGQWAGELF
J: TRBJ1-4; V: TRBV4-1; CDR3: ASSQLGGAKLF
J: TRBJ2-3; V: TRBV7-3; CDR3: ASSLSWRGASTDTQY
J: TRBJ2-3; V: TRBV27; CDR3: ASSLSETAITDTQY
J: TRBJ1-2; V: TRBV28; CDR3: ASSAAGRYGYT
J: TRBJ1-1; V: TRBV14; CDR3: ASSQAGRGRFYTEAF
J: TRBJ1-1; V: TRBV7-3; CDR3: ASSLTGGAEAF
J: TRBJ1-6; V: TRBV7-2; CDR3: ASSSRGAGSNSPLH
J: TRBJ2-5; V: TRBV7-6; CDR3: ASSLAVEETQY
J: TRBJ1-2; V: TRBV14; CDR3: ASSPRALTGGYT
J: TRBJ1-2; V: TRBV4-3; CDR3: ASSQVGQGTSRNYGYT
J: TRBJ2-3; V: TRBV19; CDR3: ASSISGGAPDTQY
J: TRBJ1-3; V: TRBV7-2; CDR3: ASSLVSGETGNTIY
J: TRBJ1-1; V: TRBV15; CDR3: ATSRERKGAFPNPEAF
J: TRBJ1-3; V: TRBV7-7; CDR3: ASSLDRTVGNTIY